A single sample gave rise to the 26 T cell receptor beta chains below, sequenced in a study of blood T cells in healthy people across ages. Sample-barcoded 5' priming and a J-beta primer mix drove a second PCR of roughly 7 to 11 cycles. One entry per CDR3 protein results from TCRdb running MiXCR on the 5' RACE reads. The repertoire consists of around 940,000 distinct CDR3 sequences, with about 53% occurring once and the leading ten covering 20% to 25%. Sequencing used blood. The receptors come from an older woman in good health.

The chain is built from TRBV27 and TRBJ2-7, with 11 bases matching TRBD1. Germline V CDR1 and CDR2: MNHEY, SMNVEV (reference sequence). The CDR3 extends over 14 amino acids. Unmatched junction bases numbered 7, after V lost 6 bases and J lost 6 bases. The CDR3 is CASSAGTGGIEQYF. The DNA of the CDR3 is TGTGCCAGCAGCGCCGGGACAGGGGGGATCGAGCAGTACTTC.

This CDR3 is CASAQGAHGANVLTF. The CDR3, as DNA: TGTGCCAGCGCACAGGGGGCGCATGGGGCCAACGTCCTGACTTTC. The chain combines TRBV6-6 with TRBJ2-6; 9 bases match TRBD1. The CDR3 is 15 amino acids. V lost 8 bases to trimming and J lost 3 bases; unmatched junction nucleotides: 5. In germline, CDR1 is MNHNY, CDR2 SVGAGI (reference sequence).

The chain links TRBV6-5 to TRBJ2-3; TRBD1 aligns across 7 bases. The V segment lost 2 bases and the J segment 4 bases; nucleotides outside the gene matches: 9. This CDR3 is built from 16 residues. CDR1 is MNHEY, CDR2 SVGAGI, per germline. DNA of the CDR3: TGTGCCAGCAGTTACCCAGGGGCAGGGGGAGCAGATACGCAGTATTTT. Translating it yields CASSYPGAGGADTQYF.

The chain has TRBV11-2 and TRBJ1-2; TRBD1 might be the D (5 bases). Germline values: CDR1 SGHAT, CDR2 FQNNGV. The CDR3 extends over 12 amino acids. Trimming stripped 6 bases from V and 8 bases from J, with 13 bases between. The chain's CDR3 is CASRHQGKGYTF. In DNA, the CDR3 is TGTGCCAGCAGACACCAGGGTAAAGGCTACACCTTC.

CDR3 DNA sequence: TGCGCCAGCAGCTTGGATAGGGGAAGAGCACCCCTCCACTTT. Protein sequence: CASSLDRGRAPLHF. V usage is TRBV5-1 and J usage is TRBJ1-6; a weak D match, TRBD1 (5 bases). The CDR3 is 14 residues long. CDR1 and CDR2 from the germline V gene are SGHRS and YFSETQ. V lost 0 bases to trimming and J lost 11 bases, with 12 bases between them.

CDR3 bases: TGTGCCAGCAGTTACTCGGAAAGTCAAAACATTCAGTACTTC. It encodes CASSYSESQNIQYF. The chain is built from TRBV6-6 and TRBJ2-4, with D unresolved. Germline V gene sequence: CDR1 MNHNY, CDR2 SVGAGI (reference sequence). There are 14 residues in the CDR3. V was trimmed by 0 bases and J by 5 bases, leaving 8 bases between them.

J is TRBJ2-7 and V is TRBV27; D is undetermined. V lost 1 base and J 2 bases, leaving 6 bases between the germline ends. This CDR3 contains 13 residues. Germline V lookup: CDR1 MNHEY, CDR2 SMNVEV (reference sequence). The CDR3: CASSLWATYEQYF. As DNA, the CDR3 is TGTGCCAGCAGTTTATGGGCCACCTACGAGCAGTACTTC.

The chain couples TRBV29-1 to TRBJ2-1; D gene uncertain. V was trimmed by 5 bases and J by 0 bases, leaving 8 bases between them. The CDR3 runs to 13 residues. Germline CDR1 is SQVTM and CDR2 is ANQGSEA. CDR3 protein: CSVLMGSYNEQFF. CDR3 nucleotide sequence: TGCAGCGTTTTGATGGGCTCCTACAATGAGCAGTTCTTC.

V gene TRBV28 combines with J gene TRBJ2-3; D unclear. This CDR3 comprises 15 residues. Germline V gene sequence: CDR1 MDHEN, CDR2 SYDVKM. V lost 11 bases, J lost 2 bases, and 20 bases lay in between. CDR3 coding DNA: TGTGCCGTCATAAGCCCAGGCAGACCCACAGATACGCAGTATTTT. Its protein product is CAVISPGRPTDTQYF.

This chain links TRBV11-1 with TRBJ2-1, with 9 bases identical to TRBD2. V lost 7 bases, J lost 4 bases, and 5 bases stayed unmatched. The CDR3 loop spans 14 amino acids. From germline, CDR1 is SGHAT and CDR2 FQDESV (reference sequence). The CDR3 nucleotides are TGTGCCAGCAACACGGGACTAGCATACAATGAGCAGTTCTTC. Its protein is CASNTGLAYNEQFF.

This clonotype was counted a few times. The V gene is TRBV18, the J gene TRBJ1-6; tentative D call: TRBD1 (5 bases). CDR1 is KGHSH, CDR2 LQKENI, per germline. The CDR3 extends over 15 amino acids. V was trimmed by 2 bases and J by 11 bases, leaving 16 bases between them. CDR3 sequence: CASSPYDRPLTPLHF. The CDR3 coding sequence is TGTGCCAGCTCACCATACGACAGACCTCTCACACCCCTCCACTTT.

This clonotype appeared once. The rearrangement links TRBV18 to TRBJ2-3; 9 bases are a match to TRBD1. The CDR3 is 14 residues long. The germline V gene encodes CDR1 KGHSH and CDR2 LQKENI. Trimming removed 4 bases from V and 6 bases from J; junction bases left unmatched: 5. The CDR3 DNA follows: TGTGCCAGCTCACTAGGGGACAGGGCGGATACGCAGTATTTT. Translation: CASSLGDRADTQYF.

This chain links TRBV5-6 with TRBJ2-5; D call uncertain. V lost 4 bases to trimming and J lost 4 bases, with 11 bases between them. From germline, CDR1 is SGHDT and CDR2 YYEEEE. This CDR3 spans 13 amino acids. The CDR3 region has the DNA TGTGCCAGCAGCCAATTATTAAGAGAGACCCAGTACTTC. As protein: CASSQLLRETQYF.

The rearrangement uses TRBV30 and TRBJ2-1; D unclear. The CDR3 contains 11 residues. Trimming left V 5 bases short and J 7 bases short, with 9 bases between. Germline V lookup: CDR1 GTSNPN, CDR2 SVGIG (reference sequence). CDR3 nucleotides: TGTGCCTGGGCACGAGGAAATGAGCAGTTCTTC. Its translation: CAWARGNEQFF.

In DNA form, the CDR3 reads TGCAGTGCGTGTCCAAAAGGGCGGGAGGGATACACAGATACGCAGTATTTT. Translated, it gives CSACPKGREGYTDTQYF. V and J are TRBV20-1 and TRBJ2-3; 9 bases agree with TRBD2. The germline V gene has CDR1 DFQATT and CDR2 SNEGSKA (reference sequence). The CDR3 extends over 17 amino acids. With 6 bases clipped from V and 2 bases from J, the junction kept 15 bases outside the gene matches.

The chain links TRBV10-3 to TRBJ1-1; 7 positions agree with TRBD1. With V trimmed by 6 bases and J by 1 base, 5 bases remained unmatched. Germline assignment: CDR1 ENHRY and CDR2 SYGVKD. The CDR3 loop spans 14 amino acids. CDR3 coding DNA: TGTGCCATCAGAGCGACAGGGCCGAACACTGAAGCTTTCTTT. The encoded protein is CAIRATGPNTEAFF.

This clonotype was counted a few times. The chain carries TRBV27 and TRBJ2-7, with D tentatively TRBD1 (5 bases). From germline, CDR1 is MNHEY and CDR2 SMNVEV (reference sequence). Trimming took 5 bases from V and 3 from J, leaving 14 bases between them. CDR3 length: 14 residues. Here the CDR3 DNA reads TGTGCCAGCAGTCAAGGGGTTGCTGGCTACGAGCAGTACTTC. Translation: CASSQGVAGYEQYF.

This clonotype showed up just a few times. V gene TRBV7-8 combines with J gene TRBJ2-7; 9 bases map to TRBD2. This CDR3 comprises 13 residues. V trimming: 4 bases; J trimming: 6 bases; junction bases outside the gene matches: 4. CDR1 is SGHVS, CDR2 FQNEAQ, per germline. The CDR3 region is CASSSPAGGEQYF. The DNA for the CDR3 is TGTGCCAGCAGCTCCCCAGCGGGAGGCGAGCAGTACTTC.

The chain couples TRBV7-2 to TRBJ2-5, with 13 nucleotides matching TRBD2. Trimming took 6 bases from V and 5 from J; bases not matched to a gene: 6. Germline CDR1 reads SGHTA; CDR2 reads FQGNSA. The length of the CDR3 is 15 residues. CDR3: CASRGTSGTQETQYF. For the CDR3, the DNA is TGTGCCAGCAGAGGGACTAGCGGGACTCAGGAGACCCAGTACTTC.

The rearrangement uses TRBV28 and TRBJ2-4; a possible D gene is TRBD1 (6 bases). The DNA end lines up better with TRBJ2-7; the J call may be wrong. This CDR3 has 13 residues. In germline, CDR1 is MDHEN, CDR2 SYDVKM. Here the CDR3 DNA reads TGTGCCAGCAGGTCCGGGACAAGCTACGAGCAGTACTTC. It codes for CASRSGTSYEQYF.

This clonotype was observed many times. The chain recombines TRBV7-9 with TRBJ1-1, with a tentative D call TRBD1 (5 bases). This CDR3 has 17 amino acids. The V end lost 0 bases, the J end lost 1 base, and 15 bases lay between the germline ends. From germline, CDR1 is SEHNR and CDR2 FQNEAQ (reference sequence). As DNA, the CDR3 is TGTGCCAGCAGCTTAGCGCGGGGGGTCGGAGGGAACACTGAAGCTTTCTTT. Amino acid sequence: CASSLARGVGGNTEAFF. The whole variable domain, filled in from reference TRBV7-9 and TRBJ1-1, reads DTGVSQNPRHKITKRGQNVTFRCDPISEHNRLYWYRQTLGQGPEFLTYFQNEAQLEKSRLLSDRFSAERPKGSFSTLEIQRTEQGDSAMYLCASSLARGVGGNTEAFFGQGTRLTVV.

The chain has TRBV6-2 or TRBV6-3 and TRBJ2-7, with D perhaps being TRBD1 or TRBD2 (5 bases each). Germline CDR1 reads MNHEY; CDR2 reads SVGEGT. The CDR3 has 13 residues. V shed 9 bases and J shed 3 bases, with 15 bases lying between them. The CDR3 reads CARSTRGRYEQYF. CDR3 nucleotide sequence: TGTGCCAGAAGCACACGGGGCCGCTACGAGCAGTACTTC.

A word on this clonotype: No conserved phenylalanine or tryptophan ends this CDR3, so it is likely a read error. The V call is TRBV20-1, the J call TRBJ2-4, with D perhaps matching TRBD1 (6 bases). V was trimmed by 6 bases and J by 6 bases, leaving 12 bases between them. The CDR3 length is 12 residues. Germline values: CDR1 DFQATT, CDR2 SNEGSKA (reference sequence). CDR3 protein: CSANRDLNIQYL. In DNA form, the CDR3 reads TGCAGTGCAAACAGGGATTTAAACATTCAGTACTTA.

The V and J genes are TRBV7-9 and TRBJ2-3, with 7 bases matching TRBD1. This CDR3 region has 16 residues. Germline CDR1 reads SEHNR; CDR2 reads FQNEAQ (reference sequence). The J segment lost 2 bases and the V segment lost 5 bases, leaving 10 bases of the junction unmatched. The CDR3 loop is CASSPTTGTVTDTQYF. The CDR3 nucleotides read TGTGCCAGCAGCCCTACTACCGGGACAGTCACAGATACGCAGTATTTT.

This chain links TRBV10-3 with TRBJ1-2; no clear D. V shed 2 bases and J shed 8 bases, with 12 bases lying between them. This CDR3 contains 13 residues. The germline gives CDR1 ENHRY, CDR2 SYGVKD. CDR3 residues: CAISEGAQWGYTF. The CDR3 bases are TGTGCCATCAGTGAGGGCGCACAATGGGGCTACACCTTC.

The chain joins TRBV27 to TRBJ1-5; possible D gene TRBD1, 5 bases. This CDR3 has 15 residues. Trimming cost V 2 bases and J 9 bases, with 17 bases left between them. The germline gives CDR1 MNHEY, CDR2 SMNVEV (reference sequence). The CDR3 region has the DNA TGTGCCAGCAGTTTAGTGAACGGGGCCACCGGGCCCCAGCATTTT. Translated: CASSLVNGATGPQHF.